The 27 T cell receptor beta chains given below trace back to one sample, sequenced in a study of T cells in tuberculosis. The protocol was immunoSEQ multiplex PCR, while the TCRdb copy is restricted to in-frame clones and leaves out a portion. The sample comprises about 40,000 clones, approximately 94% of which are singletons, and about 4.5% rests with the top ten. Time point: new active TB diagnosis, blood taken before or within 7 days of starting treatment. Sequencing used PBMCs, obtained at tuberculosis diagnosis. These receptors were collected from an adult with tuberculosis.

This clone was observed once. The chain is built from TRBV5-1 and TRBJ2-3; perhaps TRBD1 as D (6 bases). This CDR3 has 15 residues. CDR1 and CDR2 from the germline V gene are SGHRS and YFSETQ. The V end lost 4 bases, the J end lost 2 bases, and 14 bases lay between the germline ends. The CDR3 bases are TGCGCCAGCAGCGTTCAGGGGATTACCACAGATACGCAGTATTTT. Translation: CASSVQGITTDTQYF.

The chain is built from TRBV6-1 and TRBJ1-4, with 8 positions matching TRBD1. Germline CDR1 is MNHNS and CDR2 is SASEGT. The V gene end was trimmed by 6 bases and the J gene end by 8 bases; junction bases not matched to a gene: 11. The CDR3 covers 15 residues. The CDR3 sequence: CASRSPGGIYEKLFF. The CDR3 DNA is TGTGCCAGCAGGAGCCCAGGGGGCATATACGAAAAACTGTTTTTT.

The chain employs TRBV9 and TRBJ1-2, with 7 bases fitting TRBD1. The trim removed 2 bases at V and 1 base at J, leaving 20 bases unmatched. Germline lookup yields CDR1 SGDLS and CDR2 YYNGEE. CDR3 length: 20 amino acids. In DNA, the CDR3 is TGTGCCAGCAGCGTTTCTTGGGACAGAGGAAACGTCGGGGGTAACTATGGCTACACCTTC. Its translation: CASSVSWDRGNVGGNYGYTF. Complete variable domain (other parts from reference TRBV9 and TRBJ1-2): DSGVTQTPKHLITATGQRVTLRCSPRSGDLSVYWYQQSLDQGLQFLIQYYNGEERAKGNILERFSAQQFPDLHSELNLSSLELGDSALYFCASSVSWDRGNVGGNYGYTFGSGTRLTVV.

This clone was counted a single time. CDR3 sequence: CASRSLNPRALYEQYF. The CDR3 bases are TGTGCCAGCAGGTCTTTAAACCCTAGAGCTCTCTACGAGCAGTACTTC. This chain joins TRBV27 and TRBJ2-7; D unresolved. CDR1 and CDR2 (germline): MNHEY, SMNVEV (reference sequence). The CDR3 runs 16 residues. The V end lost 6 bases, the J end lost 3 bases, and 21 bases lay between the germline ends.

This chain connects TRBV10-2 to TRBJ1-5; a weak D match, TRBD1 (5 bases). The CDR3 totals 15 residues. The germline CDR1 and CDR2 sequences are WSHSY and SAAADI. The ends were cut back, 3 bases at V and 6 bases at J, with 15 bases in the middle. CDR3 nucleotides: TGCGCCAGCAGTGATTACATGAGGAGGGGTCAGCCCCAGCATTTT. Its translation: CASSDYMRRGQPQHF.

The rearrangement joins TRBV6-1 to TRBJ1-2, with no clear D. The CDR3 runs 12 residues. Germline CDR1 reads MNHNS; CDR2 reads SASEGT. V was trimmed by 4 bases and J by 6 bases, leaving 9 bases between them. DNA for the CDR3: TGTGCCAGCAGTGCGGGGTGGGATGGCTACACCTTC. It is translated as CASSAGWDGYTF.

CDR3: CASSWGGYNEKLFF. The CDR3 DNA reads as TGCGCCAGCAGCTGGGGAGGTTATAATGAAAAACTGTTTTTT. The rearrangement uses TRBV5-1 and TRBJ1-4; D unclear. The CDR3 contains 14 residues. Germline CDR1 SGHRS, CDR2 YFSETQ. V gave up 3 bases and J gave up 4 bases, with 10 bases separating them.

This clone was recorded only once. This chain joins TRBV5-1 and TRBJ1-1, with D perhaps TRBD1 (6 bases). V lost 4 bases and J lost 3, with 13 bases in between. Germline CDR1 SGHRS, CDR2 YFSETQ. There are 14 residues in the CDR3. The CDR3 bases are TGCGCCAGCAGCAAGTGGGGACAAGACACTGAAGCTTTCTTT. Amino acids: CASSKWGQDTEAFF.

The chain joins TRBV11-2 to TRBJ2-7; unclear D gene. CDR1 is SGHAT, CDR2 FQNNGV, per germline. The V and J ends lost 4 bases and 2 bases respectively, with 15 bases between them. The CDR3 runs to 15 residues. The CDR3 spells CASSSIKPPTYEQYF. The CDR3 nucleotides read TGTGCCAGCAGCTCTATAAAACCCCCGACCTACGAGCAGTACTTC.

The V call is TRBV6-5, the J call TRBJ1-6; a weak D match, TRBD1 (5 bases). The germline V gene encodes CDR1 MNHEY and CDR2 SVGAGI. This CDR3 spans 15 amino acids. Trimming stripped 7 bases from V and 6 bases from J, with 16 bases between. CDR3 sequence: CASTYRGPSNSPLHF. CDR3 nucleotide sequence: TGTGCCAGCACCTATAGGGGTCCGAGTAATTCACCCCTCCACTTT.

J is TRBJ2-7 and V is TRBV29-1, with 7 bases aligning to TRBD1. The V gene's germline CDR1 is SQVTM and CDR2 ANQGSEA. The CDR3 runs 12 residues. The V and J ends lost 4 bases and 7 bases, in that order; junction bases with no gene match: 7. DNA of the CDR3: TGCAGCGTTGGACAGGGATCAGGTGAGCAGTACTTC. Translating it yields CSVGQGSGEQYF.

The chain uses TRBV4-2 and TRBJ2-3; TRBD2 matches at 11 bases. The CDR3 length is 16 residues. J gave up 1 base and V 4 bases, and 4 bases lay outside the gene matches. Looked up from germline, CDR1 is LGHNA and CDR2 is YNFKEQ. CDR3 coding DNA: TGTGCCAGCAGCCTAGGGACTAGCGGAGGCACAGATACGCAGTATTTT. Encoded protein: CASSLGTSGGTDTQYF.

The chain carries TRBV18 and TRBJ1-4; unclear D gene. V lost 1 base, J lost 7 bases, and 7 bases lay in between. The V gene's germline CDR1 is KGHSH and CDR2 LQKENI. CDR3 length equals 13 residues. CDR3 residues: CASSPRLSEKLFF. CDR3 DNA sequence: TGTGCCAGCTCACCACGTCTCAGTGAAAAACTGTTTTTT. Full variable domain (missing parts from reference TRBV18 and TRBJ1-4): NAGVMQNPRHLVRRRGQEARLRCSPMKGHSHVYWYRQLPEEGLKFMVYLQKENIIDESGMPKERFSAEFPKEGPSILRIQQVVRGDSAAYFCASSPRLSEKLFFGSGTQLSVL.

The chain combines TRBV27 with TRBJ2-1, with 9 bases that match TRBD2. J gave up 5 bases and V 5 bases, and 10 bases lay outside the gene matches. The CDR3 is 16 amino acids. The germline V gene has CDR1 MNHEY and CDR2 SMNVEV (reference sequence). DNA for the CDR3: TGTGCCAGCAGTCCCCGTAGCGGGGGCCTGAACAATGAGCAGTTCTTC. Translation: CASSPRSGGLNNEQFF.

The CDR3: CASSVGLAGEQYF. DNA for the CDR3: TGTGCCAGCAGTGTCGGACTAGCGGGGGAGCAGTACTTC. The genes are TRBV2 and TRBJ2-7; 12 positions match TRBD2. Germline V lookup: CDR1 SNHLY, CDR2 FYNNEI. V trimming: 4 bases; J trimming: 7 bases; junction bases outside the gene matches: 2. The CDR3 loop spans 13 amino acids.

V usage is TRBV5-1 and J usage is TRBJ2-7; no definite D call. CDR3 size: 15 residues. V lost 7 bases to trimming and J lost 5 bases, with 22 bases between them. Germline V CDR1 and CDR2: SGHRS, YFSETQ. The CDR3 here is CASGKNGFEHDEQYF. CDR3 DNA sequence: TGCGCCAGCGGCAAAAACGGGTTTGAGCACGACGAGCAGTACTTC.

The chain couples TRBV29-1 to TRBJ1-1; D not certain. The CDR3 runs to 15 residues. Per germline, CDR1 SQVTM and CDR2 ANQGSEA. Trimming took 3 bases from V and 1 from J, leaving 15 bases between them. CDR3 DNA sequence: TGCAGCGTTGATTCGAGACTCAGTCAGAACACTGAAGCTTTCTTT. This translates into CSVDSRLSQNTEAFF.

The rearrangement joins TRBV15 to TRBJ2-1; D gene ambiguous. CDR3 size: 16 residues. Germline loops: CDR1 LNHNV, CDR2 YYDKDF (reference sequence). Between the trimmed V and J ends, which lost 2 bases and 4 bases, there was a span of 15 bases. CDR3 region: CATSRLLQQPYNEQFF. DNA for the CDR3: TGTGCCACCAGCAGATTGTTACAGCAACCATACAATGAGCAGTTCTTC.

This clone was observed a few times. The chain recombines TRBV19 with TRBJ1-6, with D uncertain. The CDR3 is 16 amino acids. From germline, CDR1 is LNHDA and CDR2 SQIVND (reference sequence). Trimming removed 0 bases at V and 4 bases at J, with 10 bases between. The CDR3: CASSIDPAGYNSPLHF. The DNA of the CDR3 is TGTGCCAGTAGTATAGACCCGGCGGGATATAATTCACCCCTCCACTTT.

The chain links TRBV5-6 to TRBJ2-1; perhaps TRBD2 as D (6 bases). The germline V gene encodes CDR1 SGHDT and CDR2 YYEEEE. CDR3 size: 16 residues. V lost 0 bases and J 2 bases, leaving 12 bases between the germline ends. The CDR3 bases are TGTGCCAGCAGCTTGGACGCGGGGAGGACCTACAATGAGCAGTTCTTC. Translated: CASSLDAGRTYNEQFF.

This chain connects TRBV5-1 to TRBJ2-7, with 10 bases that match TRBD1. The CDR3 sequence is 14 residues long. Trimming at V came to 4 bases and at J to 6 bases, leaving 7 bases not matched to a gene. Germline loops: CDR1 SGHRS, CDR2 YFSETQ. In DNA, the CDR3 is TGCGCCAGCAGCGCATCCGGGACAGGGGCCGAGCAGTACTTC. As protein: CASSASGTGAEQYF. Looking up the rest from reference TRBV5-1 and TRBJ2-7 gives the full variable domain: KAGVTQTPRYLIKTRGQQVTLSCSPISGHRSVSWYQQTPGQGLQFLFEYFSETQRNKGNFPGRFSGRQFSNSRSEMNVSTLELGDSALYLCASSASGTGAEQYFGPGTRLTVT.

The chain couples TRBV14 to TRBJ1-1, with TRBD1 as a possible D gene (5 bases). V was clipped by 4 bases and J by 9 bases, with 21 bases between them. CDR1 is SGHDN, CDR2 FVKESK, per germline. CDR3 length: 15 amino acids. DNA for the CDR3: TGTGCCAGCAGCCTTACCCCCTTAGTGGGGCGGCAAGCTTTCTTT. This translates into CASSLTPLVGRQAFF.

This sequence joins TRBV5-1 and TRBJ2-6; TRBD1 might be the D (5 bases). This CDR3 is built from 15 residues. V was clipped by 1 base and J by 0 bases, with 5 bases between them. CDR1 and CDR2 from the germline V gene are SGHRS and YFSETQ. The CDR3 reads CASSLQGSGANVLTF. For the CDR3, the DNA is TGCGCCAGCAGCTTGCAGGGCTCTGGGGCCAACGTCCTGACTTTC.

Here the CDR3 reads CASSPGGGSAGEAFF. As DNA, the CDR3 is TGTGCCAGCTCACCAGGGGGAGGATCGGCAGGTGAAGCTTTCTTT. The chain recombines TRBV18 with TRBJ1-1; a weak D match, TRBD1 (5 bases). V was cut by 2 bases and J by 7 bases, with 17 bases left in between. The CDR3 is 15 residues long. Germline V gene data show CDR1 as KGHSH and CDR2 as LQKENI.

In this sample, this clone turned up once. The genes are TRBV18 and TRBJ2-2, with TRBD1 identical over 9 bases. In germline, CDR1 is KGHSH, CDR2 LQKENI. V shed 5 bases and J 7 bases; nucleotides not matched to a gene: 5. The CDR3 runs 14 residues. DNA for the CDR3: TGTGCCAGCTCAAGGGACAGGGTTCTCGGGGAGCTGTTTTTT. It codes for CASSRDRVLGELFF.

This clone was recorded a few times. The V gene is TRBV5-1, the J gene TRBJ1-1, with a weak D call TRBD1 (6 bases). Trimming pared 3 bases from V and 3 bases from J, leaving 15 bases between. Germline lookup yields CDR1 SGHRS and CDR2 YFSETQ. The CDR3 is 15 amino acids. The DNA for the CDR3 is TGCGCCAGCAGCTGGGCCAGGGGTATAGACACTGAAGCTTTCTTT. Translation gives CASSWARGIDTEAFF.

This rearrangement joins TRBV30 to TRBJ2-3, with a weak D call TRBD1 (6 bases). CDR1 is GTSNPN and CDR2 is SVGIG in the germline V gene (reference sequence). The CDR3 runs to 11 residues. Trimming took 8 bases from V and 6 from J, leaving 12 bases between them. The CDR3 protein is CAIDDRDTQYF. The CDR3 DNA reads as TGTGCCATCGACGACAGGGATACGCAGTATTTT. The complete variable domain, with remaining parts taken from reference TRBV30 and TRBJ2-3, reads SQTIHQWPATLVQPVGSPLSLECTVEGTSNPNLYWYRQAAGRGLQLLFYSVGIGQISSEVPQNLSASRPQDRQFILSSKKLLLSDSGFYLCAIDDRDTQYFGPGTRLTVL.